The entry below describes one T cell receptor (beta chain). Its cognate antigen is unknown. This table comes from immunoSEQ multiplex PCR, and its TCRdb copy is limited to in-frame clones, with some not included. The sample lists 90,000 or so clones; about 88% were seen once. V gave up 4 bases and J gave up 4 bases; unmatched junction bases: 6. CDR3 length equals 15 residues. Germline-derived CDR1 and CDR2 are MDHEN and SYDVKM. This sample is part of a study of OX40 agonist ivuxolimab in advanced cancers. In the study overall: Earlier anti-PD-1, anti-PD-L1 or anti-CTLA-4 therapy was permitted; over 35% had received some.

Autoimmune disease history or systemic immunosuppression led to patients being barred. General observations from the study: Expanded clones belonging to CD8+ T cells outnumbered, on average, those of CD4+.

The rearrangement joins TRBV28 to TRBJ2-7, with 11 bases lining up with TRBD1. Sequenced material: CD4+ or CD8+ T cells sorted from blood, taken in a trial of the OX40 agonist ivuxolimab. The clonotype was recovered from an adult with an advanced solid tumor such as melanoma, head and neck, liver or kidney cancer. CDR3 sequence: CASSSLGQGAYEQYF. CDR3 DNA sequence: TGTGCCAGCAGTTCCCTCGGACAGGGGGCGTACGAGCAGTACTTC.